A single sample is the source of the 19 T cell receptor beta chains below, sequenced in a study of T-cell reconstitution after alpha-beta-depleted transplantation in children. The TCRbeta library incorporated unique molecular identifiers. Via MiXCR, TCRdb re-called the PCR reads, giving one row per CDR3 protein. This sample carries some 490,000 distinct CDR3 sequences, under 15% of them seen once, and the ten largest clones take 5% to 6%. The sequenced sample was PBMCs from the stem cell graft donor, obtained from the stem cell graft. The receptor set was obtained from a human donor who donated a stem cell graft to a child with combined immunodeficiency.

The chain has TRBV18 and TRBJ2-3, with 7 nucleotides matching TRBD1. The CDR3 is 15 residues long. Germline V gene lookup returns CDR1 KGHSH and CDR2 LQKENI. V was pared by 2 bases and J by 5 bases, with 7 bases of the junction left unmatched. The CDR3 reads CASSPYTGVGDTQYF. DNA for the CDR3: TGTGCCAGCTCACCATATACAGGGGTCGGAGATACGCAGTATTTT. Combining the CDR3 with reference TRBV18 and TRBJ2-3 gives the whole variable domain NAGVMQNPRHLVRRRGQEARLRCSPMKGHSHVYWYRQLPEEGLKFMVYLQKENIIDESGMPKERFSAEFPKEGPSILRIQQVVRGDSAAYFCASSPYTGVGDTQYFGPGTRLTVL.

The genes are TRBV7-9 and TRBJ2-1, with 9 bases lining up with TRBD2. With V trimmed by 2 bases and J by 8 bases, 7 bases remained unmatched. The CDR3 is made up of 15 amino acids. Per the germline V gene, CDR1 is SEHNR and CDR2 is FQNEAQ (reference sequence). CDR3 sequence (DNA): TGTGCCAGCAGCTTATTAGCGGGAGTCAAAGATGAGCAGTTCTTC. Its translation is CASSLLAGVKDEQFF.

In DNA form, the CDR3 reads TGTGCCAGCAGCTTACAAGGCGGGAGGCCAGATACGCAGTATTTT. Amino acids: CASSLQGGRPDTQYF. The rearrangement uses TRBV7-9 and TRBJ2-3; TRBD2 agrees at 8 bases. Germline V gene lookup returns CDR1 SEHNR and CDR2 FQNEAQ (reference sequence). This CDR3 spans 15 amino acids. Losses at the gene ends were 2 bases for V and 4 bases for J; bases not matched to a gene: 5.

This clonotype was counted many times. The CDR3 DNA reads as TGCGCCAGCAGCCCTACAGGGGATTGGTACGAGCAGTACTTC. Translated, it gives CASSPTGDWYEQYF. This sequence joins TRBV5-1 and TRBJ2-7; TRBD1 agrees at 7 bases. Trimming took 4 bases from V and 4 from J; bases not matched to a gene: 8. The germline gives CDR1 SGHRS, CDR2 YFSETQ. CDR3 size: 14 residues.

This clonotype was observed a handful of times. V is TRBV12-3 or TRBV12-4 and J is TRBJ2-3; 15 bases match TRBD2. The CDR3 loop spans 14 amino acids. The V and J ends lost 4 bases and 8 bases, in that order; junction bases with no gene match: 1. The CDR3 DNA follows: TGTGCCAGCAGTTGGACTAGCGGGGGGGTTACGCAGTATTTT. Amino acids: CASSWTSGGVTQYF.

The chain carries TRBV20-1 and TRBJ1-2; 8 bases are shared with TRBD1. CDR1 DFQATT and CDR2 SNEGSKA come from the germline V gene (reference sequence). With V trimmed by 5 bases and J by 5 bases, 10 bases remained unmatched. CDR3 length: 14 residues. The CDR3 DNA reads TGCAGTGCTCATGTTTCAGGGGGCGGTTATGGCTACACCTTC. Translated: CSAHVSGGGYGYTF.

This clonotype was detected a few times. The chain is built from TRBV20-1 and TRBJ1-1; 8 positions match TRBD1. V dropped 4 bases and J dropped 6; count of bases not matched to a gene: 1. This CDR3 is 11 amino acids long. Looked up from germline, CDR1 is DFQATT and CDR2 is SNEGSKA (reference sequence). CDR3 in DNA: TGCAGTGCTAAACAGGGGGCTGAAGCTTTCTTT. It translates to CSAKQGAEAFF.

This clonotype was counted only a few times. The CDR3 here is CASSFELNTEAFF. CDR3 in DNA: TGCGCCAGCAGCTTTGAACTGAACACTGAAGCTTTCTTT. The genes are TRBV5-1 and TRBJ1-1; the D is unclear. The CDR3 covers 13 residues. V dropped 2 bases and J dropped 0 bases, with 5 bases sitting between them. The V gene's germline CDR1 is SGHRS and CDR2 YFSETQ.

This clonotype turned up a few times. This chain links TRBV15 with TRBJ1-3; D not resolved. The CDR3 spans 12 residues. Germline V gene data show CDR1 as LNHNV and CDR2 as YYDKDF (reference sequence). Trimming took 6 bases from V and 1 from J, leaving 4 bases between them. CDR3 sequence: CATRDSGNTIYF. The CDR3 DNA reads TGTGCCACCAGGGATTCTGGAAACACCATATATTTT.

This clonotype appeared many times. V gene TRBV12-3 or TRBV12-4 combines with J gene TRBJ2-7; possible D gene TRBD1, 5 bases. The CDR3 extends over 13 amino acids. Trimming took 5 bases from V and 5 from J, leaving 13 bases between them. The chain's CDR3 is CASSLGHPHEQYF. Written as DNA, the CDR3 is TGTGCCAGCAGTCTCGGACATCCCCACGAGCAGTACTTC.

This clonotype came up a few times. The J gene is TRBJ2-5, the V gene TRBV29-1, with D possibly being TRBD1 or TRBD2 (6 bases each). The CDR3 is made up of 12 amino acids. The germline V and J ends were trimmed by 5 bases and 5 bases, with 12 bases remaining between them. Germline loops: CDR1 SQVTM, CDR2 ANQGSEA. CDR3 protein: CSVLRGAETQYF. The CDR3 DNA sequence: TGCAGCGTTCTAAGGGGGGCTGAGACCCAGTACTTC.

This sequence joins TRBV20-1 and TRBJ2-1, with D perhaps TRBD1 (5 bases). The CDR3 has 14 residues. Trimming left V 0 bases short and J 5 bases short, with 11 bases between. Germline V gene lookup returns CDR1 DFQATT and CDR2 SNEGSKA (reference sequence). For the CDR3, the DNA is TGCAGTGCTAGAGATCAGGGTAGACACAATGAGCAGTTCTTC. Translation: CSARDQGRHNEQFF.

This clonotype came up many times. The chain links TRBV6-4 to TRBJ2-3, with 7 bases lining up with TRBD2. J gave up 0 bases and V 2 bases, and 5 bases lay outside the gene matches. Per germline, CDR1 MRHNA and CDR2 SNTAGT. The CDR3 is 16 amino acids. CDR3 residues: CASSDLAAKSTDTQYF. In DNA form, the CDR3 reads TGTGCCAGCAGTGACCTAGCGGCAAAGAGCACAGATACGCAGTATTTT.

The table lists this clonotype with many counts. The V call is TRBV27, the J call TRBJ2-2, with D possibly TRBD2 on 5 matching bases. This CDR3 contains 12 residues. Trimming shortened V by 7 bases and J by 7 bases, and 10 bases separated the two germline ends. Germline CDR1 MNHEY, CDR2 SMNVEV (reference sequence). CDR3 in DNA: TGTGCCAGCACCTCTCGGGGCGGGGAGCTGTTTTTT. The encoded protein is CASTSRGGELFF.

The sample holds many counts of this clonotype. The CDR3: CASTSGNEQFF. CDR3 DNA: TGCGCCAGCACCAGCGGGAATGAGCAGTTCTTC. The rearrangement uses TRBV5-1 and TRBJ2-1; a possible D gene is TRBD2 (6 bases). Trimming pared 6 bases from V and 7 bases from J, leaving 8 bases between. Germline V gives CDR1 SGHRS, CDR2 YFSETQ. There are 11 residues in the CDR3.

This clonotype appeared many times. V and J are TRBV27 and TRBJ2-1; 9 nucleotides line up with TRBD1. The CDR3 runs to 15 residues. Germline V gives CDR1 MNHEY, CDR2 SMNVEV (reference sequence). With V trimmed by 2 bases and J by 10 bases, 9 bases remained unmatched. Here the CDR3 DNA reads TGTGCCAGCAGTTTAAGGACCCACACAGGGGGCGAGCAGTTCTTC. Protein: CASSLRTHTGGEQFF.

The chain has TRBV4-1 and TRBJ2-5; D may be TRBD1 (5 bases). The CDR3 is 14 residues long. In germline, CDR1 is MGHRA, CDR2 YSYEKL. With 4 bases removed from V and 4 bases from J, the gap between germline ends came to 13 bases. The CDR3 is CASSRGSGSETQYF. CDR3 bases: TGCGCCAGCAGCCGCGGATCAGGGTCAGAGACCCAGTACTTC.

The table lists this clonotype with many counts. The V and J genes are TRBV11-2 and TRBJ2-3; 11 bases fit TRBD2. The CDR3 extends over 15 amino acids. CDR1 is SGHAT and CDR2 is FQNNGV in the germline V gene. With V trimmed by 5 bases and J by 7 bases, 8 bases remained unmatched. CDR3 in amino acids: CASSLVSGRAYTQYF. CDR3 bases: TGTGCCAGCAGCCTTGTTAGCGGGAGGGCGTATACGCAGTATTTT.

This clonotype turned up a few times. V gene TRBV10-3 combines with J gene TRBJ2-7; weak D call: TRBD1 (6 bases). With 4 bases removed from V and 2 bases from J, the gap between germline ends came to 18 bases. CDR3 length: 16 residues. CDR1 is ENHRY and CDR2 is SYGVKD in the germline V gene. CDR3 DNA sequence: TGTGCCATCAGTGCGAGTATGACAGGAGTCCCCTACGAGCAGTACTTC. Its translation is CAISASMTGVPYEQYF.